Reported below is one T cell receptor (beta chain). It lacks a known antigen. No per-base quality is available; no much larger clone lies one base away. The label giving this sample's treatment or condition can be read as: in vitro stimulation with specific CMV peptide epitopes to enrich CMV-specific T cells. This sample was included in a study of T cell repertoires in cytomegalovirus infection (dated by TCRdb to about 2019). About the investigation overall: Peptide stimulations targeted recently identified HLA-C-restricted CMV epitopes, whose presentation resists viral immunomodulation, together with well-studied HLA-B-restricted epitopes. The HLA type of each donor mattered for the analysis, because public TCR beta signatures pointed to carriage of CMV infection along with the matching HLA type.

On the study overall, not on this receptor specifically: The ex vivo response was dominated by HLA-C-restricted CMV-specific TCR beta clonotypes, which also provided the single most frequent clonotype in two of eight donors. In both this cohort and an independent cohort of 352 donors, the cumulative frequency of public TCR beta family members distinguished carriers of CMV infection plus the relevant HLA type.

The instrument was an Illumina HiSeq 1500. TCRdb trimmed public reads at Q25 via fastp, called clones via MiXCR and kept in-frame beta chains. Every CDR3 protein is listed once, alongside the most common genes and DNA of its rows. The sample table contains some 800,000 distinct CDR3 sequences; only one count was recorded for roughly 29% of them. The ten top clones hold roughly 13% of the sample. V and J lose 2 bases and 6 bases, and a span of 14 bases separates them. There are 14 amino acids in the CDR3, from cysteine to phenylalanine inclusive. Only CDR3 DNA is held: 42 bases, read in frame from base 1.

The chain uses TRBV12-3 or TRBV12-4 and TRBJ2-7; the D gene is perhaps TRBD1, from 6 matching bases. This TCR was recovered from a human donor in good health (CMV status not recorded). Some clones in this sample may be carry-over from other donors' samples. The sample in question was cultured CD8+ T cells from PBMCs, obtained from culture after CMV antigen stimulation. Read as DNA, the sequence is TGTGCCAGCAGTTTAACCCCAGGGGCCTTCGAGCAGTACTTC. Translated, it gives CASSLTPGAFEQYF.